These 26 T cell receptor beta chains originate from one sample sequenced in a study of T cells after posttransplantation cyclophosphamide. The table came from immunoSEQ multiplex PCR; TCRdb's copy has only in-frame clones and leaves some out. This repertoire holds fewer than 11,000 clones, and none appear only once. A marrow graft followed busulfan-fludarabine conditioning, with cyclophosphamide on days +3 and +4. The material sequenced was PBMCs, taken after allogeneic stem cell transplant with posttransplant cyclophosphamide. These TCRs come from a female patient in her forties or fifties who received an allogeneic stem cell transplant from a related donor, was CMV-positive, and had no GVHD. Some of the T cells may derive from the graft donor.

In this sample, this clone is medium-sized. The chain links TRBV2 to TRBJ1-3; the match to TRBD1 covers 7 bases. This CDR3 comprises 16 residues. The J segment lost 0 bases and the V segment lost 4 bases, leaving 6 bases of the junction unmatched. The germline V gene encodes CDR1 SNHLY and CDR2 FYNNEI. CDR3 nucleotides: TGTGCCAGCAGTGCGGGACAGCCGTCCTCTGGAAACACCATATATTTT. Translated: CASSAGQPSSGNTIYF.

This clone came up many times. The CDR3 nucleotides are TGTGCCAGCAGTTTGGGGGGGGACCCCTACAATGAGCAGTTCTTC. It translates to CASSLGGDPYNEQFF. V gene TRBV12-3 or TRBV12-4 combines with J gene TRBJ2-1; 7 bases line up with TRBD2. This CDR3 spans 15 amino acids. The V gene end was trimmed by 3 bases and the J gene end by 2 bases; junction bases not matched to a gene: 4.

This clone was found many times. The V gene is TRBV19, the J gene TRBJ2-2; D perhaps matches TRBD1 (6 bases). The CDR3 covers 15 residues. Germline V CDR1 and CDR2: LNHDA, SQIVND (reference sequence). V was clipped by 7 bases and J by 2 bases, with 14 bases between them. CDR3 protein: CASNVGGPNTGELFF. The CDR3 nucleotides read TGTGCCAGTAATGTAGGGGGACCCAACACCGGGGAGCTGTTTTTT.

Ten or more counts support this clone. The V and J genes are TRBV5-1 and TRBJ2-1, with D perhaps matching TRBD2 (6 bases). Between the trimmed V and J ends, which lost 7 bases and 4 bases, there was a span of 9 bases. The CDR3 totals 12 residues. Germline V gives CDR1 SGHRS, CDR2 YFSETQ. In DNA, the CDR3 is TGCGCCAGCGGGACTTCTTACAATGAGCAGTTCTTC. Its protein product is CASGTSYNEQFF.

This clone was detected ten times or more. CDR3 amino acids: CARRAGNTIYF. The CDR3 coding sequence is TGTGCCAGGAGGGCTGGAAACACCATATATTTT. The rearrangement uses TRBV6-5 and TRBJ1-3; no clear D gene. Germline CDR1 MNHEY, CDR2 SVGAGI. V dropped 9 bases and J dropped 2 bases, with 5 bases sitting between them. The CDR3 has 11 amino acids.

This clone was seen at least ten times. This chain connects TRBV11-3 to TRBJ2-5, with D maybe TRBD1 (6 bases). V dropped 4 bases and J dropped 1 base, with 10 bases sitting between them. There are 14 residues in the CDR3. Per germline, CDR1 SGHNT and CDR2 YENEEA. For the CDR3, the DNA is TGTGCCAGCAGCTCGTCAGGGGCCCAAGAGACCCAGTACTTC. It encodes CASSSSGAQETQYF.

By share, this clone counts as medium-sized. The chain combines TRBV19 with TRBJ1-4; D is uncertain. The CDR3 consists of 15 residues. CDR1 LNHDA and CDR2 SQIVND come from the germline V gene (reference sequence). V was trimmed by 9 bases and J by 8 bases, leaving 22 bases between them. The CDR3 loop is CASTPDHGENEKLFF. The CDR3 DNA is TGTGCCAGCACTCCCGATCACGGGGAAAACGAAAAACTGTTTTTT. Filled out from reference TRBV19 and TRBJ1-4, the complete variable domain reads DGGITQSPKYLFRKEGQNVTLSCEQNLNHDAMYWYRQDPGQGLRLIYYSQIVNDFQKGDIAEGYSVSREKKESFPLTVTSAQKNPTAFYLCASTPDHGENEKLFFGSGTQLSVL.

This clone was recorded at least ten times. The chain employs TRBV6-5 and TRBJ1-2, with D perhaps TRBD1 (6 bases). V was shortened by 0 bases and J by 3 bases, with 14 bases between the two germline ends. The CDR3 extends over 16 amino acids. Per germline, CDR1 MNHEY and CDR2 SVGAGI. In DNA form, the CDR3 reads TGTGCCAGCAGTTACTCGGAGACAGGAAAGTACTATGGCTACACCTTC. Translating it yields CASSYSETGKYYGYTF.

This clone was seen repeatedly, ten times or more. The J gene is TRBJ2-7, the V gene TRBV6-6; the match to TRBD1 covers 10 bases. V lost 0 bases to trimming and J lost 5 bases; unmatched junction nucleotides: 7. The CDR3 runs 16 residues. Germline V lookup: CDR1 MNHNY, CDR2 SVGAGI (reference sequence). The CDR3 nucleotides are TGTGCCAGCAGTTACTCTCCCGCGGGGACAGGGGACGAGCAGTACTTC. Translated: CASSYSPAGTGDEQYF.

This clone was seen at least ten times. The rearrangement links TRBV5-5 to TRBJ1-5; tentatively, D is TRBD1 (5 bases). The V gene's germline CDR1 is SGHKS and CDR2 YYEKEE (reference sequence). The CDR3 runs to 15 residues. Trimming left V 1 base short and J 6 bases short, with 14 bases between. The CDR3 loop is CASSLRQGQGQPQHF. Written as DNA, the CDR3 is TGTGCCAGCAGCTTGCGCCAGGGTCAAGGTCAGCCCCAGCATTTT.

J is TRBJ2-3 and V is TRBV24-1, with D possibly TRBD2 on 7 matching bases. The CDR3 is made up of 17 amino acids. CDR1 is KGHDR, CDR2 SFDVKD, per germline. Trimming pared 1 base from V and 6 bases from J, leaving 19 bases between. The CDR3 sequence: CATSDFPSPGGMDTQYF. The CDR3 bases are TGTGCCACCAGTGATTTCCCATCGCCGGGGGGCATGGATACGCAGTATTTT.

The table lists this clone with a few counts. V usage is TRBV12-3 or TRBV12-4 and J usage is TRBJ2-5; weak D call: TRBD1 (5 bases). Judging by the DNA end, TRBJ2-7 fits better; the J call may be wrong. This CDR3 is 12 amino acids long. This chain's CDR3 is CASSKGLYEQYF. CDR3 coding DNA: TGTGCCAGCAGCAAGGGGTTATACGAGCAGTACTTC.

The table lists this clone with a few counts. Possible read error: a much larger clone is one base away. This rearrangement joins TRBV6-1 to TRBJ1-2; D is perhaps TRBD1 (5 bases). This CDR3 region has 14 residues. The germline gives CDR1 MNHNS, CDR2 SASEGT. The CDR3 coding sequence is TGTGCCAGCAGGGAAGCGGGGCAGGTCTATGGCTACACCTTC. Translated, it gives CASREAGQVYGYTF.

This clone has a count of ten or more. The CDR3 region has the DNA TGTGCCAGCAGCTTAGCGAACTCTGGAAACACCATATATTTT. It codes for CASSLANSGNTIYF. The chain has TRBV5-6 and TRBJ1-3; no firm D call. Trimming removed 2 bases from V and 0 bases from J, with 6 bases in between. The CDR3 is 14 residues long. The germline V gene encodes CDR1 SGHDT and CDR2 YYEEEE. The full variable domain, in which reference TRBV5-6 and TRBJ1-3 provide the parts outside the CDR3, is DAGVTQSPTHLIKTRGQQVTLRCSPKSGHDTVSWYQQALGQGPQFIFQYYEEEERQRGNFPDRFSGHQFPNYSSELNVNALLLGDSALYLCASSLANSGNTIYFGEGSWLTVV.

This clone was recorded many times. CDR3 loop: CASSPIAGGRTDTQYF. CDR3 bases: TGTGCCAGCAGCCCAATAGCGGGGGGGAGAACAGATACGCAGTATTTT. The chain links TRBV7-3 to TRBJ2-3, with 11 bases that match TRBD2. J was trimmed by 3 bases and V by 5 bases; bases with no gene match: 7. Germline-derived CDR1 and CDR2 are SGHTA and FQGTGA. The CDR3 runs to 16 residues.

Many counts were recorded for this clone. The chain joins TRBV6-1 to TRBJ2-5; D is possibly TRBD2 (6 bases). V was trimmed by 4 bases and J by 5 bases, leaving 11 bases between them. The CDR3 runs 13 residues. CDR1 and CDR2 from the germline V gene are MNHNS and SASEGT. CDR3 loop: CASSAGGWETQYF. In DNA form, the CDR3 reads TGTGCCAGCAGTGCAGGAGGGTGGGAGACCCAGTACTTC.

Many counts were recorded for this clone. V gene TRBV6-2 or TRBV6-3 combines with J gene TRBJ1-2; the D gene is possibly TRBD1 (6 bases). Germline CDR1 reads MNHEY; CDR2 reads SVGEGT. This CDR3 has 15 amino acids. Trimming cost V 5 bases and J 2 bases, with 15 bases left between them. CDR3: CASSRSRQGNYGYTF. In DNA form, the CDR3 reads TGTGCCAGCAGTCGCTCACGGCAGGGGAACTATGGCTACACCTTC.

This clone was recorded many times. The genes are TRBV7-9 and TRBJ2-7, with TRBD2 matching 11 bases. Germline CDR1 and CDR2: SEHNR and FQNEAQ (reference sequence). CDR3 length: 15 amino acids. V shed 2 bases, J shed 3 bases, and the junction held 3 bases outside the gene matches. CDR3 region: CASSLPLAGGYEQYF. For the CDR3, the DNA is TGTGCCAGCAGCTTACCCCTAGCGGGGGGCTACGAGCAGTACTTC.

This clone was observed at least ten times. V and J are TRBV6-6 and TRBJ1-1; D may be TRBD1 (6 bases). The CDR3 totals 12 residues. Trimming shortened V by 7 bases and J by 10 bases, and 16 bases separated the two germline ends. Germline lookup yields CDR1 MNHNY and CDR2 SVGAGI (reference sequence). The CDR3 DNA follows: TGTGCCAGCACCCACGAGGAGGGGGTAGCTTTCTTT. The encoded protein is CASTHEEGVAFF.

The table lists this clone with many counts. The gene calls are TRBV6-5 and TRBJ1-6; a possible D gene is TRBD1 (6 bases). This CDR3 comprises 14 residues. The germline V and J ends were trimmed by 7 bases and 6 bases, with 13 bases remaining between them. CDR1 is MNHEY and CDR2 is SVGAGI in the germline V gene. The CDR3 is CASKGGGGNSPLHF. The CDR3 nucleotides read TGTGCCAGCAAGGGGGGCGGGGGTAATTCACCCCTCCACTTT.

In this sample, this clone turned up many times. J is TRBJ1-1 and V is TRBV6-4; the match to TRBD1 covers 7 bases. Germline loops: CDR1 MRHNA, CDR2 SNTAGT. The CDR3 runs to 16 residues. Trimming took 3 bases from V and 1 from J; bases not matched to a gene: 8. CDR3 bases: TGTGCCAGCAGTGAGAGGGCAGGGGGAAGGAACACTGAAGCTTTCTTT. Its protein product is CASSERAGGRNTEAFF.

This clone was detected ten times or more. Because it lacks the conserved phenylalanine or tryptophan at the end, this CDR3 is likely a read error. Because the CDR3's place on the DNA is in doubt, the DNA is left out and the CDR3 is given as listed by TCRdb. This chain joins TRBV7-9 and TRBJ2-7; TRBD1 was called by the table and not checked on the DNA. From its first to its last residue, the CDR3 has 8 amino acids. Germline V lookup: CDR1 SEHNR, CDR2 FQNEAQ (reference sequence). The CDR3 spells CASSQSSL.

This clone was picked up many times. This chain connects TRBV6-6 to TRBJ2-7; TRBD1 agrees at 8 bases. With V trimmed by 6 bases and J by 0 bases, 7 bases remained unmatched. CDR1 and CDR2 (germline): MNHNY, SVGAGI (reference sequence). The CDR3 loop spans 15 amino acids. CDR3 protein: CASSLKGTGSYEQYF. CDR3 nucleotides: TGTGCCAGCAGCCTAAAGGGGACAGGCTCCTACGAGCAGTACTTC.

Comment on this clone: Other DNA sequences from this sample encode an identical CDR3 as well. The chain couples TRBV9 to TRBJ2-7; 7 bases match TRBD1. Germline trimming cut 9 bases from V and 2 bases from J; bases unmatched to any gene: 14. From germline, CDR1 is SGDLS and CDR2 YYNGEE. The CDR3 has 15 amino acids. The CDR3 here is CAISFKQGTAYEQYF. CDR3 bases: TGTGCCATCAGTTTCAAACAGGGGACGGCCTACGAGCAGTACTTC.

In its sample, this clone was seen many times. The CDR3 reads CSVVPGTGIYNEQFF. CDR3 DNA: TGCAGCGTTGTTCCCGGGACAGGTATCTACAATGAGCAGTTCTTC. The rearrangement uses TRBV29-1 and TRBJ2-1, with 8 positions matching TRBD1. The CDR3 consists of 15 residues. V lost 4 bases and J lost 3; bases outside the gene matches: 8. CDR1 is SQVTM and CDR2 is ANQGSEA in the germline V gene.

This clone has at least ten counts. The V call is TRBV5-1, the J call TRBJ1-1, with 7 nucleotides matching TRBD1. This CDR3 region has 16 residues. Trimming at V came to 2 bases and at J to 6 bases, leaving 13 bases not matched to a gene. Per the germline V gene, CDR1 is SGHRS and CDR2 is YFSETQ. DNA for the CDR3: TGCGCCAGCAGCTTAATTGGTAGGGGGCGTAGGGCTGAAGCTTTCTTT. This sequence encodes CASSLIGRGRRAEAFF.